Detailed here is one T cell receptor (beta chain). This sample is part of a study of control samples from healthy donors and cancer patients. Measured with immunoSEQ multiplex PCR; TCRdb has only the in-frame clones, and not every one. This table has 150,000 or so clones, over 85% appearing once. The sample taken for sequencing was blood. The sequence derives from a man aged 18 to 29 in good health.

The CDR3 sequence: CASSYMMGEGGYGYTF. CDR3 sequence (DNA): TGTGCCAGCAGTTACATGATGGGAGAGGGAGGCTATGGCTACACCTTC. The rearrangement uses TRBV6-5 and TRBJ1-2, with D unresolved. The germline gives CDR1 MNHEY, CDR2 SVGAGI. Trimming removed 2 bases at V and 4 bases at J, with 17 bases between. The CDR3 spans 16 residues.